This section outlines one T cell receptor beta chain sequence together with its context. Its antigen remains unknown. The data were obtained in a study of T cells expressing NK-cell markers. Study-wide findings and caveats: The CD3+CD56-NKG2C+ fraction of a handful of donors was also led by these clonotypes.

With the 5' RACE reads reprocessed, TCRdb shows one record per CDR3 protein and no DNA. The sample table sets out fewer than 550,000 distinct CDR3 sequences. Germline V gene lookup returns CDR1 SGHRS and CDR2 YFSETQ. CDR3 length equals 12 residues. Material: blood T cells: a sorted CD56 or NKG2C T cell subset, CD4+ or CD8+ T cells, or bulk PBMC T cells (not recorded which). The TCR was taken from a woman in her 50s in good health. The rearrangement uses TRBV5-1 and TRBJ2-1. Here the CDR3 reads CASSLTGNEQFF. The full variable domain, completed using reference TRBV5-1 and TRBJ2-1, is KAGVTQTPRYLIKTRGQQVTLSCSPISGHRSVSWYQQTPGQGLQFLFEYFSETQRNKGNFPGRFSGRQFSNSRSEMNVSTLELGDSALYLCASSLTGNEQFFGPGTRLTVL.